This TCR beta chain comes out of a study of OX40 agonist ivuxolimab in advanced cancers. Profiled with immunoSEQ multiplex PCR; TCRdb holds only in-frame clones, not every one. The table shows 7,000 to 8,500 clones, with around 86% occurring only once. Researchers took blood at baseline, on cycle 4 day 1, and on cycle 7 day 1. On this clone itself: Its specificity is unknown.

The CDR3 covers 12 residues. Germline assignment: CDR1 LNHDA and CDR2 SQIVND (reference sequence). Trimming left V 5 bases short and J 7 bases short, with 11 bases between. Study results and limitations: Individuals who were partial responders at 0.1-3.0 mg/kg had clonal expansion that ranked among the lowest.

Material: CD4+ or CD8+ T cells sorted from blood, obtained in a trial of the OX40 agonist ivuxolimab. The chain has TRBV19 and TRBJ1-1; a weak D match, TRBD1 (5 bases). This clonotype was sampled from an adult with an advanced solid tumor such as melanoma, head and neck, liver or kidney cancer. In DNA form, the CDR3 reads TGTGCCAGTAGTCTCCAGGGAGTTGAAGCTTTCTTT. It specifies CASSLQGVEAFF.